This T cell receptor (beta chain) derives from a study of T cell changes during pregnancy in multiple sclerosis (dated by TCRdb to between 2018 and 2021). Broadly, across the study: In women with multiple sclerosis, the researchers looked at how the T cell repertoire shifted as pregnancy progressed.

The CDR3 runs 14 amino acids, cysteine and phenylalanine included. Only CDR3 DNA is held: 42 bases, read in frame from base 1. CDR1 and CDR2 are drawn from the germline V gene: SGHVS, FNYEAQ. V was cut back by 0 bases and J by 7 bases, leaving a gap of 10 bases between them. The library relied on the immunoSEQ multiplex PCR assay. TCRdb provides this immuneACCESS table in a form limited to in-frame rearrangements. Some clones are lacking; in checked studies, under half of them reflect an unresolved V gene, and why the rest are absent is not known. Across this sample there are over 90,000 clones, with under 95% seen only once. The leading ten clones occupy roughly 0.95% of the sample. As for this clone: Its antigen remains unidentified. No base-level quality is on record; no much larger clone is a single base apart.

This TCR came from a female donor with multiple sclerosis, enrolled in a pregnancy study. Sequencing was performed on peripheral blood, taken after pregnancy. The chain employs TRBV7-6 and TRBJ2-1, with a tentative D gene TRBD1 over 6 matching bases. DNA sequence: TGTGCCAGCAGCTTAGCAGGCAGGGGAAATGAGCAGTTCTTC. This translates into CASSLAGRGNEQFF.